These 25 T cell receptor beta chains came from one sample sequenced in a study of graft-versus-host responses after intestinal transplantation. No antigen has been assigned to these receptors. TCRdb's table, derived via immunoSEQ multiplex PCR, lists solely in-frame clones and lacks some. The sample lists more than 65,000 clones, around 82% occurring once. The sequences come from unstimulated CD4+ T cells sorted from spleen or lymph node cells, collected before transplant. These receptors were collected from a human donor who was the organ donor for an intestinal transplant.

This rearrangement joins TRBV6-5 to TRBJ1-3, with D possibly matching TRBD1 (5 bases). V dropped 2 bases and J dropped 1 base, with 9 bases sitting between them. The CDR3 sequence is 15 residues long. CDR1 and CDR2 from the germline V gene are MNHEY and SVGAGI. The CDR3 reads CASSYGGISGNTIYF. CDR3 DNA sequence: TGTGCCAGCAGTTACGGGGGGATTTCTGGAAACACCATATATTTT.

The V and J genes are TRBV5-1 and TRBJ1-3; 9 bases match TRBD1. This CDR3 comprises 18 residues. CDR1 is SGHRS, CDR2 YFSETQ, per germline. V shed 4 bases, J shed 2 bases, and the junction held 13 bases outside the gene matches. The CDR3 spells CASSPRSIGQGTGNTIYF. The CDR3 DNA reads TGCGCCAGCAGCCCCAGATCCATAGGACAGGGGACTGGAAACACCATATATTTT. Variable domain in full (rest from reference TRBV5-1 and TRBJ1-3): KAGVTQTPRYLIKTRGQQVTLSCSPISGHRSVSWYQQTPGQGLQFLFEYFSETQRNKGNFPGRFSGRQFSNSRSEMNVSTLELGDSALYLCASSPRSIGQGTGNTIYFGEGSWLTVV.

Of note for this clone: The junction does not match germline at one end; this may be a read error. V is TRBV7-7 and J is TRBJ2-2; D unresolved. Germline V gene lookup returns CDR1 SSHAT and CDR2 FNYEAQ (reference sequence). This CDR3 has 16 amino acids. CDR3 residues: CASSFKPFANTGELFF. The CDR3 DNA sequence: TGTGCTAGCAGCTTTAAGCCGTTCGCGAACACCGGGGAGCTGTTTTTT.

V usage is TRBV28 and J usage is TRBJ2-6, with 9 bases aligning to TRBD1. This CDR3 spans 15 amino acids. Germline lookup yields CDR1 MDHEN and CDR2 SYDVKM. Losses at the gene ends were 6 bases for V and 2 bases for J; bases not matched to a gene: 2. CDR3 sequence (DNA): TGTGCCAGCAGACGGACAGGGGCTGGGGCCAACGTCCTGACTTTC. This codes for CASRRTGAGANVLTF.

The chain combines TRBV7-9 with TRBJ2-2; TRBD2 agrees at 7 bases. Germline CDR1 is SEHNR and CDR2 is FQNEAQ (reference sequence). This CDR3 spans 18 amino acids. V shed 7 bases, J shed 0 bases, and the junction held 14 bases outside the gene matches. The CDR3 here is CASIHLGGSFANTGELFF. In nucleotides, the CDR3 is TGTGCCAGCATCCACCTCGGGGGGAGTTTCGCGAACACCGGGGAGCTGTTTTTT.

The chain recombines TRBV29-1 with TRBJ1-1; D unresolved. There are 11 residues in the CDR3. Germline V gene lookup returns CDR1 SQVTM and CDR2 ANQGSEA. Trimming removed 5 bases at V and 11 bases at J, with 15 bases between. The CDR3 sequence is CSVTPLSWAFF. The CDR3 bases are TGCAGCGTTACCCCCCTAAGCTGGGCTTTCTTT.

The J gene is TRBJ1-6, the V gene TRBV7-6, with 8 bases aligning to TRBD1. Trimming removed 5 bases from V and 3 bases from J; junction bases left unmatched: 9. The V gene's germline CDR1 is SGHVS and CDR2 FNYEAQ. The CDR3 runs to 17 residues. CDR3 sequence: CASSPRTGSIYNSPLHF. CDR3 DNA: TGTGCCAGCAGCCCACGGACAGGGAGCATCTATAATTCACCCCTCCACTTT.

This sequence joins TRBV5-1 and TRBJ2-1; 12 bases are shared with TRBD2. The CDR3 is made up of 16 amino acids. After removal of 4 bases from V and 7 bases from J, the junction contained 9 bases not matched to a gene. Germline V gene lookup returns CDR1 SGHRS and CDR2 YFSETQ. The CDR3 is CASSPSSGGAWNEQFF. CDR3 sequence (DNA): TGCGCCAGCAGCCCCTCTAGCGGGGGGGCGTGGAATGAGCAGTTCTTC.

The genes are TRBV2 and TRBJ2-2; D is undetermined. CDR3 length equals 14 residues. V gave up 5 bases and J gave up 2 bases, with 9 bases separating them. Germline CDR1 is SNHLY and CDR2 is FYNNEI. CDR3 in DNA: TGTGCCAGCAGTAAGCAGGATAACACCGGGGAGCTGTTTTTT. Amino acid sequence: CASSKQDNTGELFF.

This clone was picked up a small number of times. The chain joins TRBV6-6 to TRBJ1-5; D perhaps matches TRBD1 (5 bases). Germline loops: CDR1 MNHNY, CDR2 SVGAGI (reference sequence). The CDR3 is 13 amino acids. The V gene lost 5 bases and the J gene lost 5 bases, with 10 bases spanning the gap. This CDR3 is CASSTTGDQPQHF. In DNA, the CDR3 is TGTGCCAGCAGTACCACGGGGGATCAGCCCCAGCATTTT.

The rearrangement uses TRBV5-4 and TRBJ1-2; D possibly corresponds to TRBD1 (6 bases). Per the germline V gene, CDR1 is SGHNT and CDR2 is YYREEE (reference sequence). V lost 0 bases and J lost 1, with 10 bases in between. CDR3 size: 15 residues. This chain's CDR3 is CASSLDREINYGYTF. The CDR3 DNA reads TGTGCCAGCAGCTTGGACAGGGAGATTAACTATGGCTACACCTTC.

The chain links TRBV29-1 to TRBJ2-5; D might be TRBD1 (5 bases). The CDR3 covers 13 residues. The germline CDR1 and CDR2 sequences are SQVTM and ANQGSEA. With 5 bases removed from V and 1 base from J, the gap between germline ends came to 11 bases. Here the CDR3 reads CSVYQQAQETQYF. In nucleotides, the CDR3 is TGCAGCGTTTATCAACAGGCCCAAGAGACCCAGTACTTC.

The rearrangement uses TRBV14 and TRBJ2-5; 10 bases are a match to TRBD2. This CDR3 contains 14 residues. J gave up 4 bases and V 1 base, and 0 bases lay outside the gene matches. The V gene's germline CDR1 is SGHDN and CDR2 FVKESK. CDR3 in amino acids: CASSQGLAGETQYF. The CDR3, as DNA: TGTGCCAGCAGCCAAGGACTAGCGGGAGAGACCCAGTACTTC.

The V and J genes are TRBV6-1 and TRBJ1-5, with 7 bases that match TRBD1. Germline values: CDR1 MNHNS, CDR2 SASEGT. The length of the CDR3 is 13 residues. V trimming: 8 bases; J trimming: 5 bases; junction bases outside the gene matches: 6. In nucleotides, the CDR3 is TGTGCCAGCCAGACAGGGAGTTATCAGCCCCAGCATTTT. Protein product: CASQTGSYQPQHF.

The CDR3 sequence is CASSLRAGVDQPQHF. In nucleotides, the CDR3 is TGTGCCAGCAGCTTAAGGGCCGGGGTAGATCAGCCCCAGCATTTT. This chain connects TRBV7-2 to TRBJ1-5; D unclear. The CDR3 has 15 amino acids. The germline V gene encodes CDR1 SGHTA and CDR2 FQGNSA. The V end was cut by 2 bases, the J end by 5 bases, with 13 bases between.

The rearrangement uses TRBV9 and TRBJ2-2; the D gene is possibly TRBD2 (6 bases). This CDR3 region has 17 residues. The V end was cut by 0 bases, the J end by 5 bases, with 17 bases between. The germline V gene encodes CDR1 SGDLS and CDR2 YYNGEE. CDR3 sequence: CASSVASAAGRTGELFF. DNA of the CDR3: TGTGCCAGCAGCGTAGCTTCCGCGGCAGGGAGGACCGGGGAGCTGTTTTTT.

This clone was recorded once. The chain combines TRBV9 with TRBJ2-3; D is unresolved. Looked up from germline, CDR1 is SGDLS and CDR2 is YYNGEE. V gave up 5 bases and J gave up 4 bases, with 8 bases separating them. The CDR3 extends over 12 amino acids. The CDR3 sequence is CASSSRSDTQYF. CDR3 nucleotides: TGTGCCAGCAGTAGCCGATCAGATACGCAGTATTTT.

The V and J genes are TRBV6-1 and TRBJ2-7, with D perhaps matching TRBD1 (6 bases). The CDR3 sequence is 14 residues long. V dropped 4 bases and J dropped 4 bases, with 14 bases sitting between them. The V gene's germline CDR1 is MNHNS and CDR2 SASEGT. CDR3 protein: CASSVKYREYEQYV. CDR3 coding DNA: TGTGCCAGCAGTGTTAAATACAGGGAATACGAGCAGTACGTC.

V gene TRBV5-8 combines with J gene TRBJ2-5, with D possibly being TRBD2 (5 bases). The V and J ends lost 3 bases and 5 bases respectively, with 14 bases between them. In germline, CDR1 is SGHTS, CDR2 YDEGEE. The CDR3 has 14 residues. The CDR3 DNA follows: TGTGCCAGCAGCTCATATAGGACGGGGGAGACCCAGTACTTC. Its protein product is CASSSYRTGETQYF.

The chain employs TRBV10-3 and TRBJ2-2, with D tentatively TRBD2 (6 bases). In germline, CDR1 is ENHRY, CDR2 SYGVKD. The V end was cut by 6 bases, the J end by 8 bases, with 16 bases between. This CDR3 is 14 amino acids long. The CDR3 loop reads CAIRTPGTEGELFF. The DNA for the CDR3 is TGTGCCATCAGGACCCCCGGGACTGAGGGGGAGCTGTTTTTT.

The chain uses TRBV4-1 and TRBJ1-2, with D possibly being TRBD1 (6 bases). The germline V and J ends were trimmed by 4 bases and 2 bases, with 14 bases remaining between them. The CDR3 loop spans 15 amino acids. Germline CDR1 and CDR2: MGHRA and YSYEKL. The CDR3 nucleotides are TGCGCCAGCAGCCCGTCGGATAGGGGGAACTATGGCTACACCTTC. Translating gives CASSPSDRGNYGYTF.

V is TRBV5-1 and J is TRBJ1-6; D remains ambiguous. Trimming took off 0 bases at V and 10 bases at J, with 14 bases between the two ends. Germline V lookup: CDR1 SGHRS, CDR2 YFSETQ. The CDR3 spans 15 residues. CDR3 in amino acids: CASSLEGTERSPLHF. Here the CDR3 DNA reads TGCGCCAGCAGCTTGGAAGGCACAGAGAGATCACCCCTCCACTTT. Supplemented by reference TRBV5-1 and TRBJ1-6, the full variable domain reads KAGVTQTPRYLIKTRGQQVTLSCSPISGHRSVSWYQQTPGQGLQFLFEYFSETQRNKGNFPGRFSGRQFSNSRSEMNVSTLELGDSALYLCASSLEGTERSPLHFGNGTRLTVT.

The V call is TRBV4-2, the J call TRBJ2-5; D possibly corresponds to TRBD2 (7 bases). CDR1 LGHNA and CDR2 YNFKEQ come from the germline V gene. The germline V and J ends were trimmed by 6 bases and 5 bases, with 25 bases remaining between them. The CDR3 length is 17 residues. The CDR3 DNA sequence: TGTGCCAGCAGTCCCGATCCACCGGGGGGCCTCCTCGAGACCCAGTACTTC. Protein: CASSPDPPGGLLETQYF.

This chain uses TRBV28 with TRBJ1-4, with TRBD1 identical over 8 bases. The trim removed 6 bases at V and 8 bases at J, leaving 8 bases unmatched. This CDR3 comprises 14 residues. Per germline, CDR1 MDHEN and CDR2 SYDVKM. DNA of the CDR3: TGTGCCAGCAGCCCGACAGGGGATCTCGAAAAACTGTTTTTT. This translates into CASSPTGDLEKLFF.

This chain links TRBV7-2 with TRBJ1-1, with D maybe TRBD1 (5 bases). This CDR3 has 15 residues. V lost 3 bases, J lost 7 bases, and 18 bases lay in between. Germline CDR1 SGHTA, CDR2 FQGNSA. The CDR3: CASSFYWEMGGEAFF. The CDR3 DNA follows: TGTGCCAGCAGCTTCTACTGGGAGATGGGGGGTGAAGCTTTCTTT.